Below are 29 T cell receptor beta chains sequenced from a single sample in a study of blood T cell repertoires in COVID-19. Sequenced by immunoSEQ multiplex PCR; TCRdb stores in-frame clones only, minus some. Counted here are under 350,000 clones, 89% occurring once; the ten biggest clones make up 2% to 2.5%. Sequencing was performed on peripheral blood. These receptors came from a man aged 50-60 years with acute or convalescent COVID-19.

This chain uses TRBV7-9 with TRBJ2-3; D is perhaps TRBD1 (7 bases). Trimming stripped 5 bases from V and 4 bases from J, with 16 bases between. CDR3 length: 15 residues. Germline V gene sequence: CDR1 SEHNR, CDR2 FQNEAQ (reference sequence). The CDR3 DNA is TGTGCCAGCAGCCCCAGGGGGGCGCGGGCAGATACGCAGTATTTT. Translation: CASSPRGARADTQYF. The full variable domain, its missing parts supplied by reference TRBV7-9 and TRBJ2-3, is DTGVSQNPRHKITKRGQNVTFRCDPISEHNRLYWYRQTLGQGPEFLTYFQNEAQLEKSRLLSDRFSAERPKGSFSTLEIQRTEQGDSAMYLCASSPRGARADTQYFGPGTRLTVL.

CDR3: CASSLAAGRVIDNEQFF. The CDR3 DNA is TGTGCCAGCAGCTTAGCCGCGGGACGGGTAATAGACAATGAGCAGTTCTTC. The gene calls are TRBV7-8 and TRBJ2-1; D might be TRBD2 (6 bases). This CDR3 has 17 residues. The germline V gene has CDR1 SGHVS and CDR2 FQNEAQ. Between the trimmed V and J ends, which lost 0 bases and 5 bases, there was a span of 17 bases.

This clone is a singleton in its sample. The chain recombines TRBV19 with TRBJ2-7; TRBD1 aligns across 7 bases. Per germline, CDR1 LNHDA and CDR2 SQIVND (reference sequence). This CDR3 is 14 amino acids long. V shed 2 bases, J shed 3 bases, and the junction held 4 bases outside the gene matches. The CDR3, as DNA: TGTGCCAGTAGTATAAGGGGACAGTTCTACGAGCAGTACTTC. Encoded protein: CASSIRGQFYEQYF.

The genes are TRBV7-9 and TRBJ1-3, with TRBD1 as a possible D gene (5 bases). Trimming took off 5 bases at V and 4 bases at J, with 6 bases between the two ends. The CDR3 runs 12 residues. Germline V gene sequence: CDR1 SEHNR, CDR2 FQNEAQ (reference sequence). This chain's CDR3 is CASSRTGNTIYF. The DNA for the CDR3 is TGTGCCAGCAGCCGGACAGGAAACACCATATATTTT.

This clone was counted a single time. The CDR3 spells CASSYGGDGAGELFF. CDR3 nucleotide sequence: TGTGCCAGCAGTTACGGCGGGGATGGAGCCGGGGAGCTGTTTTTT. The chain couples TRBV6-5 to TRBJ2-2, with a weak D call TRBD2 (6 bases). The CDR3 totals 15 residues. Trimming removed 2 bases from V and 6 bases from J, with 13 bases in between. Germline V gene data show CDR1 as MNHEY and CDR2 as SVGAGI.

This chain connects TRBV19 to TRBJ1-2; D uncertain. Germline CDR1 and CDR2: LNHDA and SQIVND (reference sequence). The length of the CDR3 is 14 residues. V was trimmed by 0 bases and J by 4 bases, leaving 9 bases between them. CDR3 sequence (DNA): TGTGCCAGTAGTATAGATCTCCGGGGCTATGGCTACACCTTC. As protein: CASSIDLRGYGYTF.

The chain employs TRBV29-1 and TRBJ1-1, with D tentatively TRBD1 (5 bases). V lost 7 bases and J 1 base, leaving 10 bases between the germline ends. CDR3 length equals 12 residues. Per germline, CDR1 SQVTM and CDR2 ANQGSEA. CDR3 in amino acids: CSACQGNTEAFF. CDR3 nucleotides: TGCAGCGCATGTCAGGGGAACACTGAAGCTTTCTTT.

Many counts were recorded for this clone. The chain links TRBV24-1 to TRBJ2-2; 7 positions match TRBD1. Germline V gene lookup returns CDR1 KGHDR and CDR2 SFDVKD. V dropped 5 bases and J dropped 1; count of bases not matched to a gene: 0. The CDR3 loop spans 14 amino acids. For the CDR3, the DNA is TGTGCCACCAGTGGGACAGGGAACACCGGGGAGCTGTTTTTT. It codes for CATSGTGNTGELFF.

The chain is built from TRBV7-2 and TRBJ2-4, with a tentative D call TRBD2 (5 bases). CDR1 is SGHTA and CDR2 is FQGNSA in the germline V gene. With 2 bases removed from V and 2 bases from J, the gap between germline ends came to 10 bases. CDR3 length: 15 residues. The CDR3 region is CASSLLREPKNIQYF. DNA for the CDR3: TGTGCCAGCAGCTTATTGAGGGAACCCAAAAACATTCAGTACTTC.

J is TRBJ2-7 and V is TRBV20-1; the D is unclear. This CDR3 has 12 residues. Germline CDR1 and CDR2: DFQATT and SNEGSKA (reference sequence). V lost 3 bases and J lost 2, with 8 bases in between. The CDR3 DNA reads as TGCAGTGCTAGTAACAAACCCTACGAGCAGTACTTC. This gives the protein CSASNKPYEQYF.

The gene calls are TRBV7-3 and TRBJ2-3; 8 nucleotides match TRBD1. The J segment lost 2 bases and the V segment lost 5 bases, leaving 3 bases of the junction unmatched. Germline V CDR1 and CDR2: SGHTA, FQGTGA. The length of the CDR3 is 14 residues. The CDR3 DNA sequence: TGTGCCAGCAGCCCAGGGGGCGCCACAGATACGCAGTATTTT. It codes for CASSPGGATDTQYF.

The V call is TRBV4-1, the J call TRBJ2-7; the D gene is possibly TRBD1 (6 bases). Germline V gene sequence: CDR1 MGHRA, CDR2 YSYEKL. Deletions cut 0 bases from V and 5 bases from J, with 17 bases between. The length of the CDR3 is 16 residues. CDR3 DNA sequence: TGCGCCAGCAGCCAAGAACCAGGGGAAGGTTCGCACGAGCAGTACTTC. Protein sequence: CASSQEPGEGSHEQYF.

The V gene is TRBV15, the J gene TRBJ2-5; D not certain. With 0 bases removed from V and 2 bases from J, the gap between germline ends came to 7 bases. The CDR3 spans 14 residues. Germline assignment: CDR1 LNHNV and CDR2 YYDKDF (reference sequence). This CDR3 reads CATSREARQETQYF. CDR3 nucleotide sequence: TGTGCCACCAGCAGAGAGGCGAGGCAAGAGACCCAGTACTTC.

The gene calls are TRBV18 and TRBJ1-5, with 7 bases that match TRBD1. The CDR3 sequence is 14 residues long. CDR1 and CDR2 from the germline V gene are KGHSH and LQKENI. The V gene end was trimmed by 2 bases and the J gene end by 8 bases; junction bases not matched to a gene: 6. CDR3 loop: CASSPTLTGEPQHF. DNA of the CDR3: TGTGCCAGCTCACCAACTCTAACAGGGGAGCCCCAGCATTTT.

The chain has TRBV5-1 and TRBJ2-3, with TRBD1 as a possible D gene (6 bases). V was cut by 4 bases and J by 2 bases, with 11 bases left in between. The CDR3 has 14 amino acids. Germline V gene data show CDR1 as SGHRS and CDR2 as YFSETQ. CDR3: CASSKGESTDTQYF. CDR3 nucleotide sequence: TGCGCCAGCAGCAAGGGGGAGTCCACAGATACGCAGTATTTT.

As concerns this clone: The sample has other DNA sequences that encode this CDR3 too. This chain joins TRBV19 and TRBJ2-3; weak D call: TRBD2 (7 bases). Trimming removed 5 bases from V and 6 bases from J, with 12 bases in between. Germline-derived CDR1 and CDR2 are LNHDA and SQIVND (reference sequence). The CDR3 sequence is 13 residues long. Here the CDR3 reads CASSSGGRDTQYF. Written as DNA, the CDR3 is TGTGCCAGTAGTTCGGGGGGCAGGGATACGCAGTATTTT.

V is TRBV9 and J is TRBJ2-5, with a tentative D call TRBD2 (5 bases). Deletions cut 3 bases from V and 5 bases from J, with 11 bases between. This CDR3 spans 13 amino acids. Germline assignment: CDR1 SGDLS and CDR2 YYNGEE. The CDR3 DNA follows: TGTGCCAGCAGCGAGGAGGTAGGGGAGACCCAGTACTTC. Translated, it gives CASSEEVGETQYF.

The V and J genes are TRBV13 and TRBJ2-6; TRBD1 aligns across 12 bases. CDR1 and CDR2 from the germline V gene are PRHDT and FYEKMQ (reference sequence). J gave up 1 base and V 5 bases, and 6 bases lay outside the gene matches. The CDR3 contains 18 residues. The CDR3 DNA follows: TGTGCCAGCAGCCAGGGGACAGGGGGCCTTTCTGGGGCCAACGTCCTGACTTTC. Translation gives CASSQGTGGLSGANVLTF.

This chain connects TRBV6-5 to TRBJ1-1; unclear D gene. The CDR3 totals 13 residues. V lost 5 bases, J lost 1 base, and 8 bases lay in between. The germline V gene encodes CDR1 MNHEY and CDR2 SVGAGI. CDR3 DNA sequence: TGTGCCAGCAGTACTACAAGGAACACTGAAGCTTTCTTT. Protein sequence: CASSTTRNTEAFF.

This clone was observed once. V usage is TRBV25-1 and J usage is TRBJ1-2, with D perhaps TRBD1 (6 bases). Trimming stripped 7 bases from V and 4 bases from J, with 16 bases between. This CDR3 comprises 14 residues. Germline V gives CDR1 MGHDK, CDR2 SYGVNS. The CDR3 DNA sequence: TGTGCCAGCACCCGGGGGGGCTCCGCCTATGGCTACACCTTC. Amino acids: CASTRGGSAYGYTF.

In its sample, this clone was seen once. The rearrangement links TRBV6-6 to TRBJ1-5; no firm D call. There are 14 residues in the CDR3. Germline V gene sequence: CDR1 MNHNY, CDR2 SVGAGI (reference sequence). Trimming left V 6 bases short and J 7 bases short, with 16 bases between. CDR3 nucleotide sequence: TGTGCCAGCAGCCTTCAAAAACCGGAGCAGCCCCAGCATTTT. Translation gives CASSLQKPEQPQHF.

V usage is TRBV19 and J usage is TRBJ2-7; maybe TRBD1 (6 bases). Germline V gives CDR1 LNHDA, CDR2 SQIVND (reference sequence). The V end was cut by 11 bases, the J end by 6 bases, with 20 bases between. CDR3 length: 13 amino acids. The CDR3 spells CAAGEARGLEQYF. As DNA, the CDR3 is TGTGCCGCCGGAGAGGCCAGGGGTCTCGAGCAGTACTTC.

This clone came up once. J is TRBJ2-1 and V is TRBV3-1 (or the pseudogene TRBV3-2); a possible D gene is TRBD2 (7 bases). There are 16 residues in the CDR3. CDR1 LGHDT and CDR2 YNNKEL come from the germline V gene (reference sequence). V was trimmed by 4 bases and J by 0 bases, leaving 13 bases between them. In DNA, the CDR3 is TGTGCCAGCAGCCTTAGGGGGGGTTACTCCTACAATGAGCAGTTCTTC. Translating gives CASSLRGGYSYNEQFF.

The chain recombines TRBV4-1 with TRBJ2-2; 10 bases agree with TRBD2. The CDR3 is 20 residues long. The V and J ends lost 2 bases and 3 bases, in that order; junction bases with no gene match: 15. Germline lookup yields CDR1 MGHRA and CDR2 YSYEKL. CDR3 loop: CASSQILPPKRGGYTGELFF. DNA for the CDR3: TGCGCCAGCAGCCAAATCCTGCCTCCAAAGCGGGGGGGATACACCGGGGAGCTGTTTTTT.

The chain uses TRBV24-1 and TRBJ2-2; tentative D call: TRBD2 (5 bases). Germline V gene sequence: CDR1 KGHDR, CDR2 SFDVKD. This CDR3 has 14 amino acids. Trimming took 4 bases from V and 4 from J, leaving 9 bases between them. CDR3 nucleotide sequence: TGTGCCACCAGTGACTTAGGAGGCACCGGGGAGCTGTTTTTT. It translates to CATSDLGGTGELFF.

This clone was seen only once. The genes are TRBV5-5 and TRBJ2-2; the D gene is possibly TRBD2 (7 bases). Per the germline V gene, CDR1 is SGHKS and CDR2 is YYEKEE (reference sequence). CDR3 length equals 15 residues. V was pared by 1 base and J by 5 bases, with 12 bases between. The CDR3 sequence is CASSLSGGGTGELFF. Written as DNA, the CDR3 is TGTGCCAGCAGCTTGTCGGGGGGCGGGACCGGGGAGCTGTTTTTT.

The V gene is TRBV20-1, the J gene TRBJ2-1; D unresolved. V was trimmed by 6 bases and J by 6 bases, leaving 6 bases between them. The CDR3 loop spans 10 amino acids. Germline V CDR1 and CDR2: DFQATT, SNEGSKA (reference sequence). CDR3 DNA: TGCAGTGCCAAATTCAATGAGCAGTTCTTC. Its translation: CSAKFNEQFF.

This clone was seen only a few times. The V and J genes are TRBV5-6 and TRBJ1-5, with D possibly matching TRBD1 (5 bases). Trimming stripped 4 bases from V and 3 bases from J, with 14 bases between. Germline CDR1 reads SGHDT; CDR2 reads YYEEEE. This CDR3 is 15 amino acids long. CDR3 nucleotide sequence: TGTGCCAGCAGCCCGAGGCGGGGGTTCAATCAGCCCCAGCATTTT. It codes for CASSPRRGFNQPQHF.

The V gene is TRBV9, the J gene TRBJ2-2, with no clear D. V gave up 3 bases and J gave up 4 bases, with 16 bases separating them. Germline V CDR1 and CDR2: SGDLS, YYNGEE. The CDR3 covers 16 residues. CDR3 in DNA: TGTGCCAGCAGCGCCCTACACGTCCGAGGCACCGGGGAGCTGTTTTTT. Encoded protein: CASSALHVRGTGELFF. The full variable domain, its missing parts supplied by reference TRBV9 and TRBJ2-2, is DSGVTQTPKHLITATGQRVTLRCSPRSGDLSVYWYQQSLDQGLQFLIQYYNGEERAKGNILERFSAQQFPDLHSELNLSSLELGDSALYFCASSALHVRGTGELFFGEGSRLTVL.